This T cell receptor (beta chain) was profiled in a study of cytomegalovirus exposure and HLA in healthy donors. Study results and limitations: Reported results showed that the classifier diagnosed cytomegalovirus status with high specificity and sensitivity. According to the study, 150 to 200 TCR beta chains were cytomegalovirus-associated. According to a subsequent analysis, TCR clusters from the first cohort were inclined to appear together in the roughly 120 validation repertoires. CMV antigen specificity of a few CMV-associated chains was confirmed in vitro.

On this clone itself: Antigen unknown.

With V trimmed by 7 bases and J by 7 bases, 5 bases remained unmatched. The CDR3 is made up of 14 amino acids. Germline V gives CDR1 MNHNS, CDR2 SASEGT. Assay: immunoSEQ multiplex PCR; the TCRdb copy retains only in-frame clones and omits some. Of around 160,000 clones listed, approximately 90% are singletons. The V and J genes are TRBV6-1 and TRBJ2-1; 12 positions match TRBD2. The specimen was PBMCs. The TCR comes from a man younger than 35 in good health and CMV-seronegative. DNA for the CDR3: TGTGCCAGCACCCTTACTAGCGGGGGGAATGAGCAGTTCTTC. Protein: CASTLTSGGNEQFF.